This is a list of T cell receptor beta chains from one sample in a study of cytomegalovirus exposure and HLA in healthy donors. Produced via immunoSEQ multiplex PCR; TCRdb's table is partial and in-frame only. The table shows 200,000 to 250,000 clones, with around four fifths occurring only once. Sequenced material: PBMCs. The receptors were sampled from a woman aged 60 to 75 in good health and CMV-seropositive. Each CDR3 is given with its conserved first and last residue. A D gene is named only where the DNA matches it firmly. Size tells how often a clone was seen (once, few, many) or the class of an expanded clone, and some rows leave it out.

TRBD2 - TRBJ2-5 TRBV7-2 CASSFQRGGGETQYF TGTGCCAGCAGCTTTCAGCGGGGGGGCGGGGAGACCCAGTACTTC
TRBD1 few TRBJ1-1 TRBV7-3 CASSSTGGNTEAFF TGTGCCAGCAGCTCAACAGGGGGGAACACTGAAGCTTTCTTT
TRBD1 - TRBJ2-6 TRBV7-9 CASSLAHRGPGANVLTF TGTGCCAGCAGCTTAGCACACAGGGGCCCTGGGGCCAACGTCCTGACTTTC
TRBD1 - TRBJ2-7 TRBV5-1 CASSIGTALYSYEQYF TGCGCCAGCAGCATAGGGACAGCTCTTTATTCCTACGAGCAGTACTTC
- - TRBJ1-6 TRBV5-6 CASSRSGRSSYNSPLHF TGTGCCAGCAGCCGTAGTGGGAGAAGCTCCTATAATTCACCCCTCCACTTT
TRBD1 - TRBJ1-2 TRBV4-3 CASSQVGTAYGYTF TGCGCCAGCAGCCAGGTCGGGACAGCATATGGCTACACCTTC
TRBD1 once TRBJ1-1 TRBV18 CASSGTVNTEAFF TGTGCCAGCTCGGGGACAGTGAACACTGAAGCTTTCTTT
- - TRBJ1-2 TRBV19 CASRVLGFDYGYTF TGTGCCAGTAGGGTCCTCGGTTTCGACTATGGCTACACCTTC
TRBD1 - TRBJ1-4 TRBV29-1 CSVEGPGQGYEKLFF TGCAGCGTTGAAGGGCCGGGACAGGGGTATGAAAAACTGTTTTTT
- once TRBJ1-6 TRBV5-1 CASSASVRNSPLHF TGCGCCAGCAGCGCATCGGTTCGTAATTCACCCCTCCACTTT
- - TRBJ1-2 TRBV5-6 CASSLRGGASYGYTF TGTGCCAGCAGCTTGAGGGGGGGCGCCTCCTATGGCTACACCTTC
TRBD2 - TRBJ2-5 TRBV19 CASRDRGGSETQYF TGTGCCAGTAGAGATCGAGGCGGGAGCGAGACCCAGTACTTC
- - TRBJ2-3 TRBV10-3 CAIQREGGTDTQYF TGTGCCATCCAGAGGGAGGGGGGCACAGATACGCAGTATTTT
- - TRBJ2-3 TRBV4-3 CASSQAQGRTDTQYF TGCGCCAGCAGCCAAGCGCAGGGGAGAACAGATACGCAGTATTTT
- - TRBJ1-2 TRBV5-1 CASSLGGLNYGFTF TGCGCCAGCAGCTTGGGTGGACTTAACTATGGCTTCACCTTC
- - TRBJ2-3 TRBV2 CASSDGSFLRTDTQYF TGTGCCAGCAGTGATGGTAGCTTCTTACGGACAGATACGCAGTATTTT
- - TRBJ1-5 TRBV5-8 CASSLQVYSNQPQHF TGTGCCAGCAGCTTGCAGGTTTATAGCAATCAGCCCCAGCATTTT
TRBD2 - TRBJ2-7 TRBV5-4 CASSLLPSGNHEQYF TGTGCCAGCAGCTTGTTGCCTAGCGGGAACCACGAGCAGTACTTC
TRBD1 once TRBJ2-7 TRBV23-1 CASSQSLSPPSTGIYEQYF TGCGCCAGCAGTCAATCGTTATCCCCACCCTCGACAGGGATCTACGAGCAGTACTTC
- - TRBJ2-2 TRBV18 CASSPGTNTGELFF TGTGCCAGCTCACCCGGGACGAACACCGGGGAGCTGTTTTTT
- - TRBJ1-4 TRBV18 CASSPLGREKLFF TGTGCCAGCTCACCACTGGGGCGGGAAAAACTGTTTTTT
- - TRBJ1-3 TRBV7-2 CASSFNSGNTIYF TGTGCCAGCAGCTTCAACTCTGGAAACACCATATATTTT
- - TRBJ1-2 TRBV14 CASSQIRGSYGYTF TGTGCCAGCAGCCAAATCAGGGGTTCCTATGGCTACACCTTC
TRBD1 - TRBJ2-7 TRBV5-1 CASSPRTGSGEQYF TGCGCCAGCAGCCCTAGGACAGGGTCCGGCGAGCAGTACTTC